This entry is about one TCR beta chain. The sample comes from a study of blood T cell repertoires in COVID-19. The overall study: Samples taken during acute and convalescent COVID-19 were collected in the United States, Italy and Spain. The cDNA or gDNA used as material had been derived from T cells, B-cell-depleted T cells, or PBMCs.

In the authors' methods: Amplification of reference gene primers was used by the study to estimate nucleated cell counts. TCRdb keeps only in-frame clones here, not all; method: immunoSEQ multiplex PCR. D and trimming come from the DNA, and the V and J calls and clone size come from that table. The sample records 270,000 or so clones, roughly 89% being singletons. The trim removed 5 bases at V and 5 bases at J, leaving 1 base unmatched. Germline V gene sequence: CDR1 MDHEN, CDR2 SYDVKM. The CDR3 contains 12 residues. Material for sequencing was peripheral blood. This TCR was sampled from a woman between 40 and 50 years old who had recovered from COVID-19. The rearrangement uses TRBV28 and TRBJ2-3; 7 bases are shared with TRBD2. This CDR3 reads CASSRGGDTQYF. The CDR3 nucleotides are TGTGCCAGCAGTCGCGGGGGAGATACGCAGTATTTT.